The clone carrying this T cell receptor (beta chain) occurred a few times. The CDR3 runs 16 residues. Germline assignment: CDR1 MRHNA and CDR2 SNTAGT. Trimming stripped 2 bases from V and 0 bases from J, with 8 bases between. This specimen comes from a study of shared clonotypes between healthy human individuals. Every subset had its genomic DNA shared out evenly among several immunoSEQ plates. Loaded into unsorted PBMC replicate PCRs was roughly 300 ng DNA, 25,000 to 30,000 T cell genomes. Generated by immunoSEQ multiplex PCR, the TCRdb table keeps only in-frame clones and is missing some. The table includes fewer than 650,000 clones, roughly 79% detected once. The donors, healthy adults who were HIV-negative, had experienced no recent acute infections or vaccinations.

The chain employs TRBV6-4 and TRBJ2-6; D gene uncertain. The sample consisted of PBMCs. This clonotype originated in a woman aged 35 to 49 in good health. Some clones in this sample may be carry-over from other donors' samples. As DNA, the CDR3 is TGTGCCAGCAGTGACGGGAAGAGCTCTGGGGCCAACGTCCTGACTTTC. It encodes CASSDGKSSGANVLTF.